A single sample gave rise to the 6 T cell receptor beta chains below, sequenced in a study of T-cell memory formation after mild COVID-19. TCRdb re-called the 5' RACE reads through MiXCR, storing one row per CDR3 protein. The data show about 340,000 distinct CDR3 sequences, over 10% seen once. Sequencing used PBMCs or a T cell subset sorted from them (not recorded which). Receptor source: a man aged 18 to 29 who had mild COVID-19 (a few samples of this study predate the infection). Cell type and time point are not known.

The gene calls are TRBV7-2 and TRBJ2-1; 7 nucleotides match TRBD2. Per germline, CDR1 SGHTA and CDR2 FQGNSA. The CDR3 sequence is 12 residues long. The V gene end was trimmed by 5 bases and the J gene end by 10 bases; junction bases not matched to a gene: 5. In DNA form, the CDR3 reads TGTGCCAGCAGCCGCTCGACTAGCGAGCAGTTCTTC. It specifies CASSRSTSEQFF.

V and J are TRBV20-1 and TRBJ2-5; D may correspond to TRBD1 or TRBD2 (5 bases each). The CDR3 is made up of 12 amino acids. Germline lookup yields CDR1 DFQATT and CDR2 SNEGSKA (reference sequence). V lost 5 bases to trimming and J lost 2 bases, with 9 bases between them. The CDR3 loop reads CSAGTVQETQYF. CDR3 nucleotides: TGCAGTGCTGGGACGGTACAAGAGACCCAGTACTTC.

This clonotype has only a few counts. The CDR3 coding sequence is TGTGCCAGCAGCTTAGACCCCAGGGATGAAAAACTGTTTTTT. Encoded protein: CASSLDPRDEKLFF. The J gene is TRBJ1-4, the V gene TRBV7-2; D perhaps matches TRBD1 (5 bases). Per germline, CDR1 SGHTA and CDR2 FQGNSA. V lost 1 base and J lost 6, with 9 bases in between. The CDR3 has 14 residues.

J is TRBJ2-7 and V is TRBV12-3 or TRBV12-4; the D is unclear. V gave up 6 bases and J gave up 3 bases, with 9 bases separating them. There are 12 residues in the CDR3. CDR3 DNA: TGTGCCAGCAGCCCTGACAACTACGAGCAGTACTTC. Translated, it gives CASSPDNYEQYF.

The table lists this clonotype with a few counts. The rearrangement uses TRBV29-1 and TRBJ2-1; TRBD2 might be the D (5 bases). V lost 4 bases, J lost 5 bases, and 9 bases lay in between. The CDR3 sequence is 12 residues long. Germline-derived CDR1 and CDR2 are SQVTM and ANQGSEA. The CDR3 sequence is CSVAFGNNEQFF. CDR3 sequence (DNA): TGCAGCGTTGCTTTCGGGAACAATGAGCAGTTCTTC.

The chain employs TRBV5-1 and TRBJ2-3; perhaps TRBD2 as D (5 bases). CDR1 is SGHRS, CDR2 YFSETQ, per germline. The ends were cut back, 3 bases at V and 0 bases at J, with 11 bases in the middle. The CDR3 loop spans 15 amino acids. The CDR3 loop reads CASSSAEISTDTQYF. The DNA of the CDR3 is TGCGCCAGCAGCTCAGCGGAGATTAGCACAGATACGCAGTATTTT.